In this sample, the clone carrying this T cell receptor (beta chain) turned up a few times. Its antigen remains unknown. Germline V lookup: CDR1 MNHEY, CDR2 SVGAGI. The ends lost 4 bases at V and 1 base at J; junction bases unmatched: 3. The length of the CDR3 is 16 residues. One entry per CDR3 protein, called by TCRdb with MiXCR from the 5' RACE reads. The sample yields some 150,000 distinct CDR3 sequences, approximately 5.7% seen once. These data come from a study of T-cell memory formation after mild COVID-19. In the study overall: TCR clusters were mostly confined to one donor each. Study-wide results and limits: While clones contracting from day 15 to 85 were balanced between CD4 and CD8, later expanders leaned CD4+.

Source material: PBMCs or a T cell subset sorted from them (not recorded which). The rearrangement uses TRBV6-5 and TRBJ1-5, with TRBD1 matching over 11 bases. The source of this sequence is an adult woman who had mild COVID-19 (a few samples of this study predate the infection). Cell type and time point are not known. The DNA for the CDR3 is TGTGCCAGCAGTTCAAGGACAGGGGGCAGCAATCAGCCCCAGCATTTT. This codes for CASSSRTGGSNQPQHF.